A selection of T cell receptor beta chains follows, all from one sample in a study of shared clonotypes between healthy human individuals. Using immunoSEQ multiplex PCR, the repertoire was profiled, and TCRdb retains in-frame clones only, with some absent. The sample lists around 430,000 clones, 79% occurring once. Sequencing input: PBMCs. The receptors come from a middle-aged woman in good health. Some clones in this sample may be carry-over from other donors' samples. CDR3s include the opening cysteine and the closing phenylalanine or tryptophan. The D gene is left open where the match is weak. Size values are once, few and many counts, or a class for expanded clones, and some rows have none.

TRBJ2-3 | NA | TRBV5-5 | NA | CASSLDGNWADTQYF | TGTGCCAGCAGCTTGGACGGAAACTGGGCAGATACGCAGTATTTT
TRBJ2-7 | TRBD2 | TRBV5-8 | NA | CASSFTGTSGSYEQYF | TGTGCCAGCAGCTTTACCGGGACTAGCGGCTCCTACGAGCAGTACTTC
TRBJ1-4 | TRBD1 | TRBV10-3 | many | CAISETGGGEKLFF | TGTGCCATCAGTGAGACAGGGGGGGGCGAAAAACTGTTTTTT
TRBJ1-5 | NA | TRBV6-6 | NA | CASTKAPDQPQHF | TGTGCCAGCACCAAAGCCCCAGATCAGCCCCAGCATTTT
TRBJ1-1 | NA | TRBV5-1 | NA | CASSLGQGGHTEAFF | TGCGCCAGCAGCTTGGGCCAGGGAGGGCACACTGAAGCTTTCTTT
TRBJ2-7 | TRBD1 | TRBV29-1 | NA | CSVLPGTGPVYEQYF | TGCAGCGTCCTACCCGGGACAGGTCCAGTCTACGAGCAGTACTTC
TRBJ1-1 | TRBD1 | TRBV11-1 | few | CASSPTGSTEAFF | TGTGCCAGCAGCCCGACAGGGAGCACTGAAGCTTTCTTT
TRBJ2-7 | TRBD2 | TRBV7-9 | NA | CASSSGSGEQYF | TGTGCCAGCAGCAGCGGGAGCGGCGAGCAGTACTTC
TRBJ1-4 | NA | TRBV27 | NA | CASIQPYLGDWISNEKLFF | TGTGCCAGCATCCAGCCCTACCTAGGTGATTGGATATCTAATGAAAAACTGTTTTTT
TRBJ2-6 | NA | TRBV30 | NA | CAWSVGWTSGANVLTF | TGTGCCTGGAGTGTGGGGTGGACCTCTGGGGCCAACGTCCTGACTTTC
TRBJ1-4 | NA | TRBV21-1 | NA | CAPQRTLPEKLFF | TGTGCCCCGCAGCGTACTCTGCCTGAAAAACTGTTTTTT
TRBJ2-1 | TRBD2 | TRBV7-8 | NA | CASTPRRGGEGNEQFF | TGTGCCAGCACCCCACGGAGGGGAGGGGAAGGCAATGAGCAGTTCTTC
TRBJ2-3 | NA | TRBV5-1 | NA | CASSPGRGGGTDTQYF | TGCGCCAGCAGCCCCGGACGCGGAGGCGGCACAGATACGCAGTATTTT
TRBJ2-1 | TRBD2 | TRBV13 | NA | CASSNPTSGPYNEQFF | TGTGCCAGCAGCAACCCTACTAGCGGCCCCTACAATGAGCAGTTCTTC
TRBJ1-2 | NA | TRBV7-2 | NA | CASSVSGRGTNYGYTF | TGTGCCAGCAGCGTCTCCGGGAGGGGAACTAACTATGGCTACACCTTC
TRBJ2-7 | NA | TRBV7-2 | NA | CASSLESLGFPYEQYF | TGTGCCAGCAGCCTTGAATCCCTAGGGTTCCCGTACGAGCAGTACTTC
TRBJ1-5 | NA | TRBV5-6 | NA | CASSLFSGGSNQPQHF | TGTGCCAGCAGCTTGTTTTCCGGTGGGAGCAATCAGCCCCAGCATTTT
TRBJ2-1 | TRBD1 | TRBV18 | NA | CASSPRDRGSYNEQFF | TGTGCCAGCTCACCACGGGACAGGGGGAGCTACAATGAGCAGTTCTTC
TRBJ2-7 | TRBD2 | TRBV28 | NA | CASSSPGLAGEQYF | TGTGCCAGCAGTTCTCCGGGACTAGCGGGCGAGCAGTACTTC
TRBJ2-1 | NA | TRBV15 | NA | CATSRATGVEQFF | TGTGCCACCAGCAGAGCCACGGGAGTTGAGCAGTTCTTC
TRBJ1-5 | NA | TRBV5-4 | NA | CASSLGNQPQHF | TGTGCCAGCAGCTTGGGCAATCAGCCCCAGCATTTT
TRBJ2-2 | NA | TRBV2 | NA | CASSRGTANTGELFF | TGTGCCAGCAGTAGGGGGACGGCGAACACCGGGGAGCTGTTTTTT
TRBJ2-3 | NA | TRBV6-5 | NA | CASSYQASVTDTQYF | TGTGCCAGCAGTTACCAGGCCAGCGTCACAGATACGCAGTATTTT
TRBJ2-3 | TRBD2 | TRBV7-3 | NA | CASSLGTSPDTQYF | TGTGCCAGCAGCTTGGGGACTAGCCCCGATACGCAGTATTTT
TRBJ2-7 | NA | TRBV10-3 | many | CAISEATPGEQYF | TGTGCCATCAGTGAGGCGACTCCGGGGGAGCAGTACTTC
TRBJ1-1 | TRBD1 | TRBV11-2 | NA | CASSYLGQTNTEAFF | TGTGCCAGCAGCTACCTGGGACAGACGAACACTGAAGCTTTCTTT
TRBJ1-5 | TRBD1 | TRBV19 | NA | CASRLTGGVQPQHF | TGTGCCAGTAGGTTGACAGGGGGCGTCCAGCCCCAGCATTTT
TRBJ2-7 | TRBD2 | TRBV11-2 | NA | CASSLDRTSGHEQYF | TGTGCCAGCAGCTTAGATCGCACTAGCGGCCACGAGCAGTACTTC
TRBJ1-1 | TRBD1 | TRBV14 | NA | CATERGRGMNTEAFF | TGTGCCACCGAGAGGGGGCGAGGGATGAACACTGAAGCTTTCTTT
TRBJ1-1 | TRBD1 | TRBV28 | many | CASKPGQPYTEAFF | TGTGCCAGCAAACCGGGACAGCCTTACACTGAAGCTTTCTTT
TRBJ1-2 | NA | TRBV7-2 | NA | CASSLQLLEAGYTF | TGTGCCAGCAGCTTACAGCTACTAGAGGCTGGCTACACCTTC
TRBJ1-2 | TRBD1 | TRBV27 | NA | CASRNYRQGPANYGYTF | TGTGCCAGCAGGAACTATAGACAGGGGCCTGCTAACTATGGCTACACCTTC
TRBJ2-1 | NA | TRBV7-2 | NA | CASTLGNNEQFF | TGTGCCAGCACCCTGGGGAACAATGAGCAGTTCTTC
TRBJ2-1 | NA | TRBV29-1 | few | CSALAEHYNEQFF | TGCAGCGCTTTAGCGGAGCACTACAATGAGCAGTTCTTC
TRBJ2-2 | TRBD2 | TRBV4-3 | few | CASSQDAGVDTGELFF | TGCGCCAGCAGCCAAGATGCGGGGGTGGACACCGGGGAGCTGTTTTTT
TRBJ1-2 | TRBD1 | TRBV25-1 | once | CASSEPRGAGRYGYTF | TGTGCCAGCAGTGAGCCCAGGGGGGCAGGGCGCTATGGCTACACCTTC
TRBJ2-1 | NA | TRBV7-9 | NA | CASSPPQRAYNEQFF | TGTGCCAGCAGCCCCCCCCAGCGGGCATACAATGAGCAGTTCTTC
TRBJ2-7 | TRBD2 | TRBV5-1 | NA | CASRIASGLYEQYF | TGCGCCAGCAGAATTGCTAGCGGCCTCTACGAGCAGTACTTC
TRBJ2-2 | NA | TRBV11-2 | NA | CASSPRVGSTGELFF | TGTGCCAGCAGCCCCAGGGTGGGGAGCACCGGGGAGCTGTTTTTT
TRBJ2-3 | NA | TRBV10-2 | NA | CASSDLGTVLDTQYF | TGCGCCAGCAGTGACCTCGGTACAGTTTTAGATACGCAGTATTTT
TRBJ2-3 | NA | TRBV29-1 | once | CSVVALAHTDTQYF | TGCAGCGTTGTAGCGCTAGCCCACACAGATACGCAGTATTTT
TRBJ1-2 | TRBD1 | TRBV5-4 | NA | CASSSAGRTGDGYTF | TGTGCCAGCAGCTCTGCAGGGAGGACAGGGGATGGCTACACCTTC
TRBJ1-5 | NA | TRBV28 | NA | CASSEPGQRPQHF | TGTGCCAGCAGTGAGCCGGGACAACGGCCCCAGCATTTT
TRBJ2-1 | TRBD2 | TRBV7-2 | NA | CASRDAGGPLFF | TGTGCCAGCAGGGACGCGGGAGGGCCGTTGTTCTTC
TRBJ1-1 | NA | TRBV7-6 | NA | CASSLARKGLNTEAFF | TGTGCCAGCAGCTTAGCGCGTAAGGGGCTAAACACTGAAGCTTTCTTT
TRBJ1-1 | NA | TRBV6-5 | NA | CASSYLSGQINTEAFF | TGTGCCAGCAGTTACCTGTCCGGACAGATTAACACTGAAGCTTTCTTT
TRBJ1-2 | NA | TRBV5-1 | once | CASSSQGTGGYTF | TGCGCCAGCAGCTCACAGGGTACGGGGGGCTACACCTTC
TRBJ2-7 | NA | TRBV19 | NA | CASTQGYEQYF | TGTGCCAGTACCCAGGGCTACGAGCAGTACTTC
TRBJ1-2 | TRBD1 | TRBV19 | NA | CASSITLGGGMYGYTF | TGTGCCAGTAGTATCACGCTTGGAGGGGGCATGTATGGCTACACCTTC
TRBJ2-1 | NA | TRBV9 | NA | CASSPLGESYNEQFF | TGTGCCAGCAGCCCCCTTGGAGAGTCCTACAATGAGCAGTTCTTC
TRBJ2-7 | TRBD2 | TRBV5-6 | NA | CASSGTSGRVYEQYF | TGTGCCAGCAGCGGGACTAGCGGGAGAGTTTACGAGCAGTACTTC
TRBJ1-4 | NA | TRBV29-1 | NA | CSVVQSNEKLFF | TGCAGCGTTGTACAGAGTAATGAAAAACTGTTTTTT
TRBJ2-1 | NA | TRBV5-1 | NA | CASSLEQGYNEQFF | TGCGCCAGCAGCTTGGAACAGGGATACAATGAGCAGTTCTTC